The 14 T cell receptor beta chains below were found in one sample sequenced in a study of T cell repertoires in cytomegalovirus infection. TCRdb re-called the reads through MiXCR, storing one row per CDR3 protein. The repertoire includes roughly 920,000 distinct CDR3 sequences, approximately 32% of them detected once, and around 15% sits in the top ten. No antigen is known for these receptors. The sequenced sample was cultured CD8+ T cells from PBMCs, obtained from culture after CMV antigen stimulation. These receptors were taken from a human donor in good health (CMV status not recorded). Some clones in this sample may be carry-over from other donors' samples.

Details on this clonotype: At one of its ends the junction is not consistent with the germline gene, which may arise from a read error. The CDR3 loop reads CASSEGHPDTQYF. The CDR3, as DNA: TGTGCCAGCAGTGAGGGCCACCCAGATACTCAGTATTTT. The rearrangement links TRBV2 to TRBJ2-3; D remains unclear. Per germline, CDR1 SNHLY and CDR2 FYNNEI. The CDR3 is made up of 13 amino acids.

The genes are TRBV6-5 and TRBJ2-7, with TRBD2 as a possible D gene (5 bases). Trimming shortened V by 11 bases and J by 4 bases, and 15 bases separated the two germline ends. The CDR3 is 12 amino acids. The germline CDR1 and CDR2 sequences are MNHEY and SVGAGI. In nucleotides, the CDR3 is TGTGCCCCCGGGGTCATGTTATACGAGCAGTACGTC. It is translated as CAPGVMLYEQYV.

At least ten counts were recorded for this clonotype. J is TRBJ1-3 and V is TRBV7-2, with D maybe TRBD1 (5 bases). V dropped 5 bases and J dropped 8 bases, with 16 bases sitting between them. From germline, CDR1 is SGHTA and CDR2 FQGNSA. This CDR3 comprises 14 residues. The CDR3 coding sequence is TGTGCCAGCAGCCGCCCCGGTGGAGGGGACACCATATATTTT. This encodes CASSRPGGGDTIYF.

The chain recombines TRBV11-2 with TRBJ1-1, with unresolved D. CDR3 length: 14 amino acids. V lost 3 bases, J lost 1 base, and 9 bases lay in between. CDR1 is SGHAT and CDR2 is FQNNGV in the germline V gene. The CDR3, as DNA: TGTGCCAGCAGCTTCCCCCGGTGGAACACTGAAGCTTTCTTT. Protein: CASSFPRWNTEAFF. Full variable domain (rest looked up from reference TRBV11-2 and TRBJ1-1): EAGVAQSPRYKIIEKRQSVAFWCNPISGHATLYWYQQILGQGPKLLIQFQNNGVVDDSQLPKDRFSAERLKGVDSTLKIQPAKLEDSAVYLCASSFPRWNTEAFFGQGTRLTVV.

This chain's CDR3 is CASSTTKSSGRGETQYF. Written as DNA, the CDR3 is TGTGCCAGCAGCACAACCAAGTCTAGCGGGAGGGGGGAGACCCAGTACTTC. The genes are TRBV2 and TRBJ2-5; 12 nucleotides line up with TRBD2. The V and J ends lost 6 bases and 5 bases, in that order; junction bases with no gene match: 13. CDR3 size: 17 residues. The germline V gene has CDR1 SNHLY and CDR2 FYNNEI.

The J gene is TRBJ1-4, the V gene TRBV19; a possible D gene is TRBD1 (6 bases). Germline assignment: CDR1 LNHDA and CDR2 SQIVND (reference sequence). This CDR3 is built from 17 residues. V lost 8 bases and J lost 0, with 19 bases in between. The CDR3 sequence: CASHRLDSFTTNEKLFF. CDR3 nucleotides: TGTGCCAGTCATAGACTGGACAGCTTTACAACTAATGAAAAACTGTTTTTT. Complete variable domain (other parts from reference TRBV19 and TRBJ1-4): DGGITQSPKYLFRKEGQNVTLSCEQNLNHDAMYWYRQDPGQGLRLIYYSQIVNDFQKGDIAEGYSVSREKKESFPLTVTSAQKNPTAFYLCASHRLDSFTTNEKLFFGSGTQLSVL.

The CDR3 DNA sequence: TGTGCCAGCAGCCTAACCGAAACAGGGACCAATGAGCAGTTCTTC. Translation: CASSLTETGTNEQFF. The chain is built from TRBV6-6 and TRBJ2-1; TRBD1 is a possible D gene (6 bases). The germline V and J ends were trimmed by 6 bases and 6 bases, with 18 bases remaining between them. The CDR3 length is 15 residues. CDR1 is MNHNY and CDR2 is SVGAGI in the germline V gene (reference sequence).

In its sample, this clonotype was seen many times. V usage is TRBV7-2 and J usage is TRBJ2-2; tentatively, D is TRBD1 or TRBD2 (5 bases each). V lost 3 bases and J lost 6, with 17 bases in between. This CDR3 has 16 residues. In germline, CDR1 is SGHTA, CDR2 FQGNSA. CDR3 nucleotides: TGTGCCAGCAGCTTCCGGGACGGAGATTATCCCGGGGAGCTGTTTTTT. Translation: CASSFRDGDYPGELFF.

V gene TRBV7-9 combines with J gene TRBJ2-5; D ambiguous. CDR3 length: 12 residues. Germline V gene lookup returns CDR1 SEHNR and CDR2 FQNEAQ (reference sequence). V lost 3 bases to trimming and J lost 5 bases, with 7 bases between them. DNA of the CDR3: TGTGCCAGCAGCTTGGTGGTGGAGACCCAGTACTTC. As protein: CASSLVVETQYF.

This clonotype was detected only a few times. The genes are TRBV6-7 and TRBJ1-2; 8 bases are shared with TRBD1. TRBV6-7 falls under the ORF class, with uncertain function. There are 17 residues in the CDR3. V trimming: 2 bases; J trimming: 8 bases; junction bases outside the gene matches: 16. CDR3 bases: TGTGCCAGCAGTTACGGGACATCCGGGACAGGACTTCTCGGCTACACCTTC. This encodes CASSYGTSGTGLLGYTF.

Concerning this clonotype itself: This may be a read error, as it is one base from a much larger clone. The chain couples TRBV12-3 or TRBV12-4 to TRBJ1-2; 8 positions agree with TRBD1. This CDR3 is 12 amino acids long. The CDR3 coding sequence is TGTACCAGCAGTCCGGACAGGGCTCTCTACACCTTC. Translating gives CTSSPDRALYTF.

This chain uses TRBV15 with TRBJ2-3, with a possible D match to TRBD1 (6 bases). The germline gives CDR1 LNHNV, CDR2 YYDKDF (reference sequence). V shed 3 bases and J shed 2 bases, with 12 bases lying between them. The CDR3 covers 15 residues. In DNA form, the CDR3 reads TGTGCCACCAGCAGTGGGGACATTCTCACAGATACGCAGTATTTT. It encodes CATSSGDILTDTQYF.

The chain combines TRBV7-9 with TRBJ2-5; 12 nucleotides align to TRBD2. Germline lookup yields CDR1 SEHNR and CDR2 FQNEAQ (reference sequence). The junction had 7 bases not matched to a gene; V was cut back by 5 bases and J by 0 bases. The CDR3 consists of 17 residues. The CDR3 reads CASSPRTSGAYQETQYF. The CDR3, as DNA: TGTGCCAGCAGCCCAAGGACTAGCGGGGCTTACCAAGAGACCCAGTACTTC.

The J gene is TRBJ2-1, the V gene TRBV7-6; 8 positions agree with TRBD2. Germline V lookup: CDR1 SGHVS, CDR2 FNYEAQ. The V segment lost 1 base and the J segment 0 bases; nucleotides outside the gene matches: 5. The CDR3 runs 17 residues. CDR3 loop: CASSLVAGPSSYNEQFF. DNA of the CDR3: TGTGCCAGCAGCTTAGTAGCGGGACCAAGCTCCTACAATGAGCAGTTCTTC.